This is a list of T cell receptor beta chains from one sample in a study of cytomegalovirus exposure and HLA in healthy donors. Produced via immunoSEQ multiplex PCR; TCRdb's table is partial and in-frame only. In the table there are about 190,000 clones, roughly four fifths of which are singletons. Material: PBMCs. Source of these receptors: a woman aged 30 to 39 in good health and CMV-seropositive. Both conserved end residues are part of each CDR3. Each record gives: J gene, V gene, CDR3 protein.

>TRBJ1-1|TRBV7-3
CASSRQINTEAFF
>TRBJ1-4|TRBV7-6
CASSPTYRDTEKLFF
>TRBJ1-1|TRBV19
CASSIDGTGGNTEAFF
>TRBJ1-2|TRBV28
CASTDRYGYTF
>TRBJ2-3|TRBV6-4
CASSEENYPTDTQYF
>TRBJ1-3|TRBV14
CASSQVASGNTIYF
>TRBJ1-2|TRBV19
CASSRQDGYTF
>TRBJ2-1|TRBV25-1
CASSPSRGQGYNEQFF
>TRBJ2-2|TRBV10-3
CATLKNTGELFF
>TRBJ2-5|TRBV11-3
CASSTGYQETQYF
>TRBJ1-1|TRBV6-5
CASSSGVFGTGEIF
>TRBJ1-5|TRBV6-5
CASSYGQGGQPQHF
>TRBJ1-3|TRBV28
CASSPRTGGITRNTIYF
>TRBJ2-1|TRBV7-6
CASSLLGLAGGYNEQFF
>TRBJ2-5|TRBV19
CASSIDSMGTQYF
>TRBJ2-1|TRBV5-6
CASSFPYNEQFF
>TRBJ2-7|TRBV5-1
CASSPSGSSYEQYF
>TRBJ2-2|TRBV28
CASLGIASPETGELFF
>TRBJ1-1|TRBV28
CASSYSFMNTEAFF
>TRBJ1-6|TRBV5-1
CASRPSGTGNSPLHF
>TRBJ2-3|TRBV7-2
CASSLGLDLAFTQYF
>TRBJ1-2|TRBV11-2
CASSSTPQGPFYGYTF
>TRBJ2-7|TRBV5-1
CASSPLQGYSYEQYF
>TRBJ1-4|TRBV5-1
CASSLSRLMGKTVF
>TRBJ2-7|TRBV27
CASSWSSGRTYEQYF
>TRBJ1-1|TRBV6-5
CASSRGDSWAFF
>TRBJ2-4|TRBV9
CASSGDGAKNIQYF
>TRBJ1-2|TRBV21-1
CANDNGGF
>TRBJ1-2|TRBV7-9
CASSLAWVGEGYTF
>TRBJ2-5|TRBV7-6
CASSRGLAPSQAQYF
>TRBJ1-4|TRBV4-2
CASSPRRATGEKLFF
>TRBJ1-2|TRBV2
CASSPDRGLNYGYTF
>TRBJ2-1|TRBV12-5
CASGLVVSGEQFF
>TRBJ1-2|TRBV5-1
CASSPEGGRYGYTF
>TRBJ1-3|TRBV28
CASSSQETGVGNTIYF
>TRBJ2-1|TRBV15
CATSRGPAVGEQFF
>TRBJ2-2|TRBV7-6
CASSFGTGGTGELFF
>TRBJ1-2|TRBV2
CASSEQGVLYGYTF
>TRBJ1-1|TRBV5-6
CASSPGQGITEAFF
>TRBJ2-1|TRBV1
CTRTFGTGGYNEQFF
>TRBJ2-1|TRBV7-3
CASSFGSLNEQFF
>TRBJ2-7|TRBV27
CASAPGGTRAGEQYF
>TRBJ1-6|TRBV5-6
CASSRAGQSYNSPLHF
>TRBJ2-7|TRBV9
CASSPQVHSYEQYF
>TRBJ2-1|TRBV5-1
CASSPGFISGGASEQFF
>TRBJ2-1|TRBV30
CAWSILYNEQFF
>TRBJ1-4|TRBV14
CASSHNRGEKLFF
>TRBJ2-7|TRBV6-1
CASSPRIYEQYF